A single sample gave rise to the 7 T cell receptor beta chains below, sequenced in a study of Ad26.COV2.S vaccination and SARS-CoV-2 variants. Treatment indicated: approximately 18 received Ad26.COV2.S at low or high dose, single or two shots; about 5 received placebo; per-sample allocation not given. At day 63 after the first vaccine or placebo injection, samples were drawn. Method: immunoSEQ multiplex PCR; TCRdb's copy keeps in-frame clones and lacks some. This table holds 300,000 to 400,000 clones, around 90% found once. Sample: peripheral blood, taken in a trial of Ad26.COV2.S vaccine versus placebo. The receptors here all came from a person aged 18-60 years who received the Ad26.COV2.S COVID-19 vaccine or a placebo.

This chain joins TRBV29-1 and TRBJ1-1, with TRBD1 as a possible D gene (6 bases). Trimming left V 4 bases short and J 2 bases short, with 14 bases between. CDR1 SQVTM and CDR2 ANQGSEA come from the germline V gene. The length of the CDR3 is 14 residues. As DNA, the CDR3 is TGCAGCGTTGCCGGGGGGCTTATTAACACTGAAGCTTTCTTT. Its translation: CSVAGGLINTEAFF. Full variable domain (outside the CDR3, taken from reference TRBV29-1 and TRBJ1-1): SAVISQKPSRDICQRGTSLTIQCQVDSQVTMMFWYRQQPGQSLTLIATANQGSEATYESGFVIDKFPISRPNLTFSTLTVSNMSPEDSSIYLCSVAGGLINTEAFFGQGTRLTVV.

The rearrangement uses TRBV23-1 and TRBJ1-2; D gene ambiguous. TRBV23-1 is filed as an ORF, its function uncertain. There are 14 residues in the CDR3. V lost 0 bases and J 5 bases, leaving 10 bases between the germline ends. CDR3 nucleotides: TGCGCCAGCAGTCAATCAAGGCCTACTTATGGCTACACCTTC. The encoded protein is CASSQSRPTYGYTF.

A note on this clone: One end of the junction varies from germline; a read error may be responsible. The J gene is TRBJ2-2, the V gene TRBV4-1, with D possibly TRBD2 on 5 matching bases. Germline assignment: CDR1 MGHRA and CDR2 YSYEKL. The CDR3 is made up of 15 amino acids. CDR3 nucleotide sequence: TGCGCCAGCAGCCAAGTGGAGCTTATCACCGGGGAGCTTTTTTTT. Protein: CASSQVELITGELFF.

The chain employs TRBV29-1 and TRBJ1-1; D is perhaps TRBD1 (5 bases). With 6 bases removed from V and 2 bases from J, the gap between germline ends came to 22 bases. The CDR3 sequence is 16 residues long. Germline V gives CDR1 SQVTM, CDR2 ANQGSEA. CDR3 loop: CSVLTWGNRPNTEAFF. The CDR3 DNA follows: TGCAGCGTACTAACCTGGGGGAACAGACCTAACACTGAAGCTTTCTTT.

CDR3: CASTPGLAGQETQYF. In DNA form, the CDR3 reads TGTGCCAGCACCCCGGGACTAGCGGGGCAAGAGACCCAGTACTTC. V is TRBV25-1 and J is TRBJ2-5; 13 nucleotides match TRBD2. This CDR3 comprises 15 residues. Germline CDR1 MGHDK, CDR2 SYGVNS. V trimming: 7 bases; J trimming: 2 bases; junction bases outside the gene matches: 4.

The chain is built from TRBV15 and TRBJ2-7, with 8 bases aligning to TRBD1. Germline V gene sequence: CDR1 LNHNV, CDR2 YYDKDF (reference sequence). The V segment lost 8 bases and the J segment 2 bases; nucleotides outside the gene matches: 17. CDR3 length equals 17 residues. The CDR3 spells CATEYRTGWTNTYEQYF. The CDR3 DNA sequence: TGTGCCACCGAGTACCGGACAGGGTGGACGAACACCTACGAGCAGTACTTC.

The rearrangement uses TRBV27 and TRBJ1-5, with unresolved D. From germline, CDR1 is MNHEY and CDR2 SMNVEV (reference sequence). The V end was cut by 6 bases, the J end by 1 base, with 13 bases between. This CDR3 region has 15 residues. CDR3 region: CASSPYPSSNQPQHF. The CDR3 DNA reads TGTGCCAGCAGCCCATACCCTTCCAGCAATCAGCCCCAGCATTTT.